Shown below are 13 T cell receptor beta chains from a single sample sequenced in a study of cytomegalovirus exposure and HLA in healthy donors. Use of 60 Vbeta and 13 Jbeta primers characterized the PCR. The repertoire was sequenced with immunoSEQ multiplex PCR; TCRdb's copy has only in-frame clones and lacks some. The sample consists of about 150,000 clones, about three quarters of them appearing once. Sequencing was done on a sample of PBMCs. Receptors were obtained from a man between 35 and 55 years old in good health and CMV-seropositive.

The chain joins TRBV18 to TRBJ2-5; the D is unclear. This CDR3 contains 14 residues. V was cut by 3 bases and J by 5 bases, with 13 bases left in between. Germline loops: CDR1 KGHSH, CDR2 LQKENI. The CDR3 loop is CASSPKISRETQYF. CDR3 DNA: TGTGCCAGCTCACCTAAGATATCCAGGGAGACCCAGTACTTC.

The CDR3, as DNA: TGTGCCAGCAGCACTTATAGGGAGGCAGGTGAGCAGTACTTC. Protein sequence: CASSTYREAGEQYF. The rearrangement joins TRBV5-4 to TRBJ2-7, with D possibly TRBD2 on 6 matching bases. There are 14 residues in the CDR3. The germline V and J ends were trimmed by 4 bases and 7 bases, with 18 bases remaining between them. CDR1 SGHNT and CDR2 YYREEE come from the germline V gene (reference sequence).

The genes are TRBV25-1 and TRBJ2-6; D ambiguous. Trimming left V 1 base short and J 1 base short, with 5 bases between. The CDR3 loop spans 15 amino acids. In germline, CDR1 is MGHDK, CDR2 SYGVNS. CDR3 residues: CASSELASGANVLTF. CDR3 in DNA: TGTGCCAGCAGTGAATTGGCATCTGGGGCCAACGTCCTGACTTTC.

In DNA form, the CDR3 reads TGTGCCAGCAGCACTACTTTTATGAGACAGGAAGCTTTCTTT. Protein sequence: CASSTTFMRQEAFF. The gene calls are TRBV11-2 and TRBJ1-1; the D gene is possibly TRBD1 (5 bases). V gave up 5 bases and J gave up 8 bases, with 18 bases separating them. Germline V CDR1 and CDR2: SGHAT, FQNNGV. The CDR3 runs to 14 residues.

In nucleotides, the CDR3 is TGTGCCAGCAGCTTGGCAGCCTACGAGCAGTACTTC. Protein: CASSLAAYEQYF. The rearrangement joins TRBV5-6 to TRBJ2-7; D is unclear. The CDR3 sequence is 12 residues long. Germline V gene data show CDR1 as SGHDT and CDR2 as YYEEEE. The germline V and J ends were trimmed by 0 bases and 2 bases, with 3 bases remaining between them.

The rearrangement uses TRBV7-6 and TRBJ2-3; D may be TRBD2 (6 bases). CDR3 length: 15 residues. Germline values: CDR1 SGHVS, CDR2 FNYEAQ. Trimming took off 3 bases at V and 5 bases at J, with 15 bases between the two ends. CDR3 sequence: CASSLGGARGDTQYF. The DNA of the CDR3 is TGTGCCAGCAGCTTGGGGGGAGCCCGAGGAGATACGCAGTATTTT. Drawing the rest from reference TRBV7-6 and TRBJ2-3, the complete variable domain is GAGVSQSPRYKVTKRGQDVALRCDPISGHVSLYWYRQALGQGPEFLTYFNYEAQQDKSGLPNDRFSAERPEGSISTLTIQRTEQRDSAMYRCASSLGGARGDTQYFGPGTRLTVL.

The V gene is TRBV29-1, the J gene TRBJ1-2, with 8 bases aligning to TRBD1. The germline gives CDR1 SQVTM, CDR2 ANQGSEA. The CDR3 sequence is 14 residues long. V shed 7 bases and J 4 bases; nucleotides not matched to a gene: 11. The CDR3 here is CSASDLDRGYGYTF. The CDR3 region has the DNA TGCAGCGCATCAGACCTTGACAGGGGCTATGGCTACACCTTC.

The CDR3 bases are TGTGCCAGCAGACCCTCGACAGGAGATCGGCAGTTCTTC. Amino acid sequence: CASRPSTGDRQFF. The genes are TRBV7-9 and TRBJ2-1, with a possible D match to TRBD1 (6 bases). V was clipped by 6 bases and J by 12 bases, with 18 bases between them. Germline lookup yields CDR1 SEHNR and CDR2 FQNEAQ (reference sequence). This CDR3 has 13 residues.

The chain is built from TRBV27 and TRBJ2-7; 9 bases map to TRBD2. The CDR3 is 17 residues long. Germline values: CDR1 MNHEY, CDR2 SMNVEV (reference sequence). The V segment lost 6 bases and the J segment 4 bases; nucleotides outside the gene matches: 16. Written as DNA, the CDR3 is TGTGCCAGCAGCCCGAATCGACCGGGACTAGCCCGTTACGAGCAGTACTTC. Protein product: CASSPNRPGLARYEQYF.

The CDR3 region has the DNA TGCGCCAGCAGCCAAAGGAGCGAAGGCCTCTACGAGCAGTACTTC. Translated, it gives CASSQRSEGLYEQYF. This rearrangement joins TRBV4-3 to TRBJ2-7; D gene uncertain. The CDR3 has 15 residues. Germline V lookup: CDR1 LGHNA, CDR2 YSLEER. V was cut by 2 bases and J by 3 bases, with 14 bases left in between.

Only a few counts were recorded for this clone. V is TRBV25-1 and J is TRBJ1-6, with D uncertain. This CDR3 is 14 amino acids long. Germline V gene lookup returns CDR1 MGHDK and CDR2 SYGVNS. Trimming stripped 5 bases from V and 9 bases from J, with 14 bases between. The DNA for the CDR3 is TGTGCCAGCAGTCAAACAGTCCGGGGTTCACCCCTCCACTTT. This translates into CASSQTVRGSPLHF.

The genes are TRBV27 and TRBJ2-7, with 12 bases identical to TRBD2. Germline CDR1 reads MNHEY; CDR2 reads SMNVEV (reference sequence). This CDR3 is 15 amino acids long. The junction had 8 bases not matched to a gene; V was cut back by 6 bases and J by 5 bases. CDR3: CASSNGLAGLNEQYF. DNA of the CDR3: TGTGCCAGCAGCAACGGACTAGCGGGATTGAACGAGCAGTACTTC.

The rearrangement links TRBV6-6 to TRBJ2-3; TRBD2 matches 8 bases. The junction had 4 bases not matched to a gene; V was cut back by 8 bases and J by 3 bases. This CDR3 region has 13 residues. Germline values: CDR1 MNHNY, CDR2 SVGAGI (reference sequence). The CDR3 coding sequence is TGTGCCAGCGGGTCTAGCGGGACAGATACGCAGTATTTT. Translating gives CASGSSGTDTQYF.